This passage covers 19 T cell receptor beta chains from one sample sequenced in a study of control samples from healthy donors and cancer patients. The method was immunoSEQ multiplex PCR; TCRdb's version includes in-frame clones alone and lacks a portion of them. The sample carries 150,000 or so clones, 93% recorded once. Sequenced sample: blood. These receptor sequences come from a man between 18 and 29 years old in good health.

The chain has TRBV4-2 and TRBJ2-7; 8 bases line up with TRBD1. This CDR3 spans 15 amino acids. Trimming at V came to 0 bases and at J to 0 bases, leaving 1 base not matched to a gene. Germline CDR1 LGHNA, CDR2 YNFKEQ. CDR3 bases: TGTGCCAGCAGCCAAGATACAGGGGGCTCCTACGAGCAGTACTTC. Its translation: CASSQDTGGSYEQYF.

CDR3 amino acids: CASSFGEFNEQFF. Here the CDR3 DNA reads TGTGCCAGCAGTTTTGGGGAATTCAATGAGCAGTTCTTC. This chain uses TRBV27 with TRBJ2-1; D uncertain. V was shortened by 3 bases and J by 6 bases, with 9 bases between the two germline ends. From germline, CDR1 is MNHEY and CDR2 SMNVEV (reference sequence). This CDR3 is built from 13 residues.

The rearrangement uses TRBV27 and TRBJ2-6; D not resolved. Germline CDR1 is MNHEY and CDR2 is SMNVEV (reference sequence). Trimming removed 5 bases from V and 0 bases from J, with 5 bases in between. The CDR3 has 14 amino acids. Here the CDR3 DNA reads TGTGCCAGCAGTCCAAGCTCTGGGGCCAACGTCCTGACTTTC. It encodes CASSPSSGANVLTF.

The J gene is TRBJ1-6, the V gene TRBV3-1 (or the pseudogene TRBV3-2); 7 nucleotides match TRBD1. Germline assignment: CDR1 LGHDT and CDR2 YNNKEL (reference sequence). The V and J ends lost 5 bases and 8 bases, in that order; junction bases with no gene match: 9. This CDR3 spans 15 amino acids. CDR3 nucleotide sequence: TGTGCCAGCAGCGACCGGGGAGGGGGCTATTCACCCCTCCACTTT. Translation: CASSDRGGGYSPLHF.

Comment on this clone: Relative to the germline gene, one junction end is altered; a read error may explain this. The CDR3 spells CASSLEGFSYEQYF. In DNA, the CDR3 is TGTGCCAGTAGTTTAGAGGGGTTCTCCTACGAGCAGTACTTC. V and J are TRBV19 and TRBJ2-7; D assignment may be TRBD1 or TRBD2 (5 bases each). The CDR3 length is 14 residues. CDR1 is LNHDA, CDR2 SQIVND, per germline (reference sequence).

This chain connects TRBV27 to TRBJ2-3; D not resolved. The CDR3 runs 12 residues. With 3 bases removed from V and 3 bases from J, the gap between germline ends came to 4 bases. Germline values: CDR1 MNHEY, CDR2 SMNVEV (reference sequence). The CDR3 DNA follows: TGTGCCAGCAGTTTTCGGACAGATACGCAGTATTTT. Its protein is CASSFRTDTQYF.

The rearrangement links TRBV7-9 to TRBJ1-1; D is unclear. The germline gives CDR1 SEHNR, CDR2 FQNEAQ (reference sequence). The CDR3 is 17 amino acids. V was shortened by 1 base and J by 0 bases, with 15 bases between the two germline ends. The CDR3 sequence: CASSLDSALDMNTEAFF. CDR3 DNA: TGTGCCAGCAGCTTAGACTCGGCACTAGATATGAACACTGAAGCTTTCTTT.

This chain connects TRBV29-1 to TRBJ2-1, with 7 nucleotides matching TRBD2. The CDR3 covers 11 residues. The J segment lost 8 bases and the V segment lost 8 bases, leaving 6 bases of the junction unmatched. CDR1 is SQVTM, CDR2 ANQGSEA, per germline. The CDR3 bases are TGCAGCAAAAGACTAGCCGATGAGCAGTTCTTC. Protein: CSKRLADEQFF.

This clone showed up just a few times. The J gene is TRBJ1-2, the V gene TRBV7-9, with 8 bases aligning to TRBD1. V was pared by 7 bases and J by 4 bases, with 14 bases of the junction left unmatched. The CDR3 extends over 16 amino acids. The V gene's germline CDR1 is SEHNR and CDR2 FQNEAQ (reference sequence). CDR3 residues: CASTHARTGLIYGYTF. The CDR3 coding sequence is TGTGCCAGCACCCACGCCCGGACAGGGTTGATCTATGGCTACACCTTC. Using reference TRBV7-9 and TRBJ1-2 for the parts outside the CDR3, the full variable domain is DTGVSQNPRHKITKRGQNVTFRCDPISEHNRLYWYRQTLGQGPEFLTYFQNEAQLEKSRLLSDRFSAERPKGSFSTLEIQRTEQGDSAMYLCASTHARTGLIYGYTFGSGTRLTVV.

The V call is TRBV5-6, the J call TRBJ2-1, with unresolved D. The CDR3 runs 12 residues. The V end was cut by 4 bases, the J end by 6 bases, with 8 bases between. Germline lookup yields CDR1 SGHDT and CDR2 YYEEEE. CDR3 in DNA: TGTGCCAGCAGCGTACTCCGCAATGAGCAGTTCTTC. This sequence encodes CASSVLRNEQFF.

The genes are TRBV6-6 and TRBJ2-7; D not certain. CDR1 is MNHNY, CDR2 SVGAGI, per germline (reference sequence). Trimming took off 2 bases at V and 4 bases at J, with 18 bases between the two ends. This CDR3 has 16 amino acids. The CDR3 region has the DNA TGTGCCAGCAGTTACGGATGGCGGATTGATAATTACGAGCAGTACTTC. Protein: CASSYGWRIDNYEQYF.

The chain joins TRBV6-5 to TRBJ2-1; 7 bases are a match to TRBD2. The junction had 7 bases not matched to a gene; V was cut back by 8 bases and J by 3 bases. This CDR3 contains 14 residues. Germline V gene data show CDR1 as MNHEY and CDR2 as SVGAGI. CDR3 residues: CASRTSVGYNEQFF. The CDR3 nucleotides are TGTGCCAGCCGGACTAGTGTCGGCTACAATGAGCAGTTCTTC.

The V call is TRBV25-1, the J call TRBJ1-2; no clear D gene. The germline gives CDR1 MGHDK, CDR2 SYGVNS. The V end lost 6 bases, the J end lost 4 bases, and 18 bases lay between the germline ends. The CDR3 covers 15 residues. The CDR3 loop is CASSGMKKLTYGYTF. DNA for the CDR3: TGTGCCAGCAGCGGCATGAAAAAATTGACCTATGGCTACACCTTC.

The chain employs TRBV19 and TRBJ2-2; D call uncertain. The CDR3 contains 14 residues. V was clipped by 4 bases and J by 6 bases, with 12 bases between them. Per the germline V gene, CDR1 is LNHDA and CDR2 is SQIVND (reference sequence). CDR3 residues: CASSTSGRSGELFF. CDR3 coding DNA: TGTGCCAGTAGTACGAGTGGACGGTCCGGGGAGCTGTTTTTT.

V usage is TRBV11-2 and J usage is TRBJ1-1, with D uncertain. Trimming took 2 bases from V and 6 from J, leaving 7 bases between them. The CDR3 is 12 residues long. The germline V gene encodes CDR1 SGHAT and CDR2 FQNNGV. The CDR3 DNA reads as TGTGCCAGCAGCTTATCGAGGGCTGAAGCTTTCTTT. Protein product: CASSLSRAEAFF.

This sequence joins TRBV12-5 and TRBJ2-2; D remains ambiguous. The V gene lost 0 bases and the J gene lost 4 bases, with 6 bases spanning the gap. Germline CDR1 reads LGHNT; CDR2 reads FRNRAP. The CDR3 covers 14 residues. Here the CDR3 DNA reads TGTGCTAGTGGTTTGGTACGGACCACCGGGGAGCTGTTTTTT. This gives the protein CASGLVRTTGELFF.

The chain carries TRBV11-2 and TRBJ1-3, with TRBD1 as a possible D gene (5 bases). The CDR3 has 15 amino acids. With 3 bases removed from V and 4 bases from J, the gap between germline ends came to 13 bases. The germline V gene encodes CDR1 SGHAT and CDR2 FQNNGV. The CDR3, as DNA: TGTGCCAGCAGCTTCTCCGGGGCATCAGGAAACACCATATATTTT. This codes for CASSFSGASGNTIYF.

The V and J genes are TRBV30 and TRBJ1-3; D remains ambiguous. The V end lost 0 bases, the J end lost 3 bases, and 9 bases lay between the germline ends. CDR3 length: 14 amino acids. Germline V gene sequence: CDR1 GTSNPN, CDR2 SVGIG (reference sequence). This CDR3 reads CAWSVTGSGNTIYF. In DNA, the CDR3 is TGTGCCTGGAGTGTCACGGGGAGTGGAAACACCATATATTTT. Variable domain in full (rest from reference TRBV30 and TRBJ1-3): SQTIHQWPATLVQPVGSPLSLECTVEGTSNPNLYWYRQAAGRGLQLLFYSVGIGQISSEVPQNLSASRPQDRQFILSSKKLLLSDSGFYLCAWSVTGSGNTIYFGEGSWLTVV.

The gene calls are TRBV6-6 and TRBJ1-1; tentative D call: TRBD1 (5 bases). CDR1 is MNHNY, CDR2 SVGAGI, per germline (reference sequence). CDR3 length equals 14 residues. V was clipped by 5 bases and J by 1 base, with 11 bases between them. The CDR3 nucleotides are TGTGCCAGCAGTGTCAGGGTGGGGAACACTGAAGCTTTCTTT. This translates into CASSVRVGNTEAFF.